Below, 10 T cell receptor beta chains from the same sample are listed, as sequenced in a study of blood T cell repertoires in COVID-19. Profiled with immunoSEQ multiplex PCR; TCRdb holds only in-frame clones, not every one. Found here are under 300,000 clones, roughly nine tenths of them singletons; the top ten hold roughly 5.8%. Sequencing was done on a sample of peripheral blood. These receptors were obtained from a man in his sixties with acute or convalescent COVID-19.

The chain recombines TRBV5-6 with TRBJ2-6; D unresolved. CDR1 and CDR2 from the germline V gene are SGHDT and YYEEEE. The CDR3 contains 17 residues. V was shortened by 3 bases and J by 1 base, with 14 bases between the two germline ends. The CDR3 sequence: CASSYPVAASGANVLTF. The CDR3 DNA sequence: TGTGCCAGCAGCTATCCTGTTGCGGCGTCTGGGGCCAACGTCCTGACTTTC.

This clone was seen only a few times. The chain joins TRBV5-1 to TRBJ2-1, with 7 bases fitting TRBD1. The CDR3 contains 13 residues. Germline V lookup: CDR1 SGHRS, CDR2 YFSETQ. V dropped 4 bases and J dropped 10; count of bases not matched to a gene: 8. CDR3: CASSMGTEGEQFF. Written as DNA, the CDR3 is TGCGCCAGCAGCATGGGGACAGAAGGGGAGCAGTTCTTC.

The chain uses TRBV27 and TRBJ2-3; D is ambiguous. The length of the CDR3 is 15 residues. V lost 5 bases, J lost 1 base, and 13 bases lay in between. Germline V gene lookup returns CDR1 MNHEY and CDR2 SMNVEV (reference sequence). As DNA, the CDR3 is TGTGCCAGCAGTCCCCAAGGAGCCGGCACAGATACGCAGTATTTT. Translated, it gives CASSPQGAGTDTQYF.

V and J are TRBV27 and TRBJ2-2; D possibly corresponds to TRBD2 (6 bases). The CDR3 has 16 amino acids. The ends were cut back, 5 bases at V and 0 bases at J, with 13 bases in the middle. Germline CDR1 MNHEY, CDR2 SMNVEV (reference sequence). Here the CDR3 DNA reads TGTGCCAGCAGTAGGAGTTGGGGGGCGAACACCGGGGAGCTGTTTTTT. Its translation: CASSRSWGANTGELFF.

This chain joins TRBV6-1 and TRBJ1-5; the D is unclear. The V end lost 2 bases, the J end lost 3 bases, and 14 bases lay between the germline ends. This CDR3 region has 16 residues. The germline V gene encodes CDR1 MNHNS and CDR2 SASEGT. CDR3 bases: TGTGCCAGCAGTGAAAGGTTGGGGAGTGACAATCAGCCCCAGCATTTT. Residues: CASSERLGSDNQPQHF.

The chain has TRBV5-4 and TRBJ2-7; 10 nucleotides match TRBD1. This CDR3 is built from 15 residues. Trimming cost V 1 base and J 4 bases; bases outside gene matches: 5. Germline assignment: CDR1 SGHNT and CDR2 YYREEE (reference sequence). CDR3 DNA: TGTGCCAGCAGCTTGAGGACAGGGGGAAATTACGAGCAGTACTTC. Protein: CASSLRTGGNYEQYF. The variable domain in full, completed from reference TRBV5-4 and TRBJ2-7, reads ETGVTQSPTHLIKTRGQQVTLRCSSQSGHNTVSWYQQALGQGPQFIFQYYREEENGRGNFPPRFSGLQFPNYSSELNVNALELDDSALYLCASSLRTGGNYEQYFGPGTRLTVT.

This sequence joins TRBV15 and TRBJ2-5, with TRBD1 matching over 11 bases. V trimming: 0 bases; J trimming: 9 bases; junction bases outside the gene matches: 6. Germline V gene lookup returns CDR1 LNHNV and CDR2 YYDKDF (reference sequence). The CDR3 is 15 residues long. This chain's CDR3 is CATSREGTGGIPQYF. CDR3 in DNA: TGTGCCACCAGCAGAGAGGGGACAGGGGGAATTCCCCAGTACTTC.

This clone was seen once. V gene TRBV6-5 combines with J gene TRBJ1-5, with TRBD1 as a possible D gene (6 bases). This CDR3 contains 14 residues. Germline V lookup: CDR1 MNHEY, CDR2 SVGAGI. V was trimmed by 8 bases and J by 0 bases, leaving 11 bases between them. The CDR3 coding sequence is TGTGCCAGCCAGGACAGTTATAGCAATCAGCCCCAGCATTTT. Amino acids: CASQDSYSNQPQHF.

This chain joins TRBV9 and TRBJ2-3; tentative D call: TRBD1 (6 bases). Germline assignment: CDR1 SGDLS and CDR2 YYNGEE. This CDR3 is 14 amino acids long. V lost 3 bases and J 2 bases, leaving 10 bases between the germline ends. The CDR3 nucleotides read TGTGCCAGCAGCGCGCAGGGGTTCACAGATACGCAGTATTTT. Amino acids: CASSAQGFTDTQYF. Together with reference TRBV9 and TRBJ2-3, the CDR3 gives the full variable domain: DSGVTQTPKHLITATGQRVTLRCSPRSGDLSVYWYQQSLDQGLQFLIQYYNGEERAKGNILERFSAQQFPDLHSELNLSSLELGDSALYFCASSAQGFTDTQYFGPGTRLTVL.

V usage is TRBV5-5 and J usage is TRBJ1-1, with 9 nucleotides matching TRBD1. Germline values: CDR1 SGHKS, CDR2 YYEKEE (reference sequence). V lost 4 bases and J lost 2; bases outside the gene matches: 9. CDR3 length: 16 amino acids. This chain's CDR3 is CASSREPGQGNTEAFF. CDR3 sequence (DNA): TGTGCCAGCAGCCGGGAACCGGGACAGGGTAACACTGAAGCTTTCTTT.